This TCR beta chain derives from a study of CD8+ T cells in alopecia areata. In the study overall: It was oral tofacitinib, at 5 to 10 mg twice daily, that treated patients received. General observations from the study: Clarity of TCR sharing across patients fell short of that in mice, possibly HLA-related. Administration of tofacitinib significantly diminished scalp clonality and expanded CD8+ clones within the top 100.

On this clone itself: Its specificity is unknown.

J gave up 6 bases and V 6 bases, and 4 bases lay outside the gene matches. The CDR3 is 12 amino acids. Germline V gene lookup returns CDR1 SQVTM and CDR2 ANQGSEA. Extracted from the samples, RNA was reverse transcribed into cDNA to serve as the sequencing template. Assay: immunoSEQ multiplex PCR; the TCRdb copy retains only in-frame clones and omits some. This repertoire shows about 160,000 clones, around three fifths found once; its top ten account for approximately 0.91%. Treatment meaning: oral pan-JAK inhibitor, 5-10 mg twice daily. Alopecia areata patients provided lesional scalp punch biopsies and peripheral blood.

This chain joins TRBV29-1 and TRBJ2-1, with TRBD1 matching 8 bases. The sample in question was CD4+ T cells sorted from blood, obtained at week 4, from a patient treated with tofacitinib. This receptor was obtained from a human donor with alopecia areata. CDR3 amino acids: CSVRGPGNEQFF. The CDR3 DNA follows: TGCAGCGTCAGGGGGCCAGGCAATGAGCAGTTCTTC.